This TCR beta chain was recorded in a study of cytomegalovirus exposure and HLA in healthy donors. Whole-study findings and limits: Segments of the TCR beta V type were, in most cases, productive about 87% or about 30% of the time in an earlier analysis.

Only a few counts were recorded for this clone. The antigen is not known. Germline CDR1 reads MNHEY; CDR2 reads SMNVEV (reference sequence). This CDR3 spans 13 amino acids. Unmatched junction bases numbered 7, after V lost 5 bases and J lost 8 bases. The PCR was carried out with 60 Vbeta primers and 13 Jbeta primers. Sequenced by immunoSEQ multiplex PCR; TCRdb stores in-frame clones only, minus some. The sample includes about 160,000 clones, about two thirds of them seen just once. Healthy bone marrow donors formed the donor group. The sequence came from a woman under 40 in good health and CMV-seronegative. Source material: PBMCs. V gene TRBV27 combines with J gene TRBJ1-2; 8 positions agree with TRBD1. The CDR3, as DNA: TGTGCCAGCAGTCACGGACAGGGAGACGGCTACACCTTC. This codes for CASSHGQGDGYTF.